This T cell receptor beta chain derives from a study of OX40 agonist ivuxolimab in advanced cancers. With regard to the full study: Ivuxolimab was an agonistic, fully human IgG2 monoclonal antibody directed against OX40 (CD134), a costimulatory receptor. Intravenous ivuxolimab was administered to patients every 2 weeks at six dose levels: 0.01, 0.1, 0.3, 1.5, 3 and 10 mg/kg. Of the 50 or so patients in dose escalation, 19 had hepatocellular carcinoma, about 15 had melanoma, 9 had renal cell carcinoma and 9 had head and neck cancer. In the dose-escalation cohort, 82.7% of patients were male, and the mean age was approximately 60 years, with a range of 23 to 79. Patients were allowed to have had prior anti-PD-1, anti-PD-L1 or anti-CTLA-4 therapy, and 40% of the dose-escalation patients had previously received checkpoint inhibitors. Three dose-escalation patients achieved partial responses, one with hepatocellular carcinoma and two with cutaneous melanoma. Peripheral TCRbeta sequencing was intended to test whether TCR sequence diversity was altered and clonal T-cell expansion was caused by ivuxolimab. The paper covers the monotherapy dose-escalation part of the phase I ivuxolimab trial, which included N ≈ 57 patients. General findings and caveats noted by the study authors: After ivuxolimab, more expanded clones were found on average in CD8+ T cells than in CD4+ T cells. Clonal expansion of both CD4+ and CD8+ blood T cells was observed from baseline to week 6 at doses 0.1 to 3.0 mg/kg. Partial responders in the 0.1-3.0 mg/kg groups had among the lowest normalized peripheral clonal expansion, especially among CD8+ T cells. Low levels of normalized T-cell clonal expansion were also shown by some nonresponding patients. The antigen specificity of the clonally expanded peripheral T cells was not determined.

On this clone itself: No antigen is known for it. No much larger clone is present one base from it, and per-base qualities are unavailable.

Genomic DNA was extracted from sorted cells for sequencing of the TCRbeta CDR3 region. The immunoSEQ Assay was used to sequence the TCRbeta CDR3 regions. The table comes from immuneACCESS by way of TCRdb, which keeps in-frame sequences with V and J called. Part of the clones is missing from these tables; in studies checked, under half for an unresolved V gene and the rest for unknown reasons. In all, the sample holds around 63,000 clones, and around 87% of those were seen once. More than 10% of the sample comes from the top ten. CDR1 and CDR2 (MNHEY, SMNVEV) derive from the germline V gene (reference sequence). The V end loses 4 bases and the J end loses 0 bases, and a stretch of 13 bases separates them. The CDR3 runs 15 residues from the cysteine to the phenylalanine. Only the CDR3 DNA stays, 45 bases, in frame from base 1. The trial excluded patients who had a history of autoimmune disease or who were on systemic immunosuppression. In every dose cohort, peripheral blood was drawn for TCR sequencing at baseline, cycle 4 day 1, and cycle 7 day 1. The samples were taken from a phase I, first-in-human, multicenter, open-label dose-escalation trial of ivuxolimab. The trial enrolled adults with locally advanced or metastatic head and neck squamous cell, hepatocellular, melanoma or renal cell carcinoma. Before TCR sequencing, CD4+ and CD8+ T cells were separately sorted from peripheral blood.

Sequencing was performed on CD4+ or CD8+ T cells sorted from blood, taken in a trial of the OX40 agonist ivuxolimab. This receptor chain uses TRBV27 and TRBJ2-7, with no reliable assignment of the D segment. This receptor was obtained from an adult with an advanced solid tumor such as melanoma, head and neck, liver or kidney cancer. The CDR3 is CASSSPGRSSYEQYF. The DNA sequence is TGTGCCAGCAGTTCCCCCGGCAGGAGCTCCTACGAGCAGTACTTC.